Included here is one TCR beta chain sequence, with context. Its antigen remains unidentified. Trimming removed 8 bases from V and 4 bases from J; junction bases left unmatched: 7. The germline V gene has CDR1 MNHNY and CDR2 SVGAGI (reference sequence). The CDR3 runs 14 residues. These data originate in a study of Graves' ophthalmopathy and Graves' hyperthyroidism. Study information: Prior to any treatment, peripheral blood was collected at the time of initial diagnosis. The study, taken as a whole, reports: Progression of ophthalmopathy was predicted by the model with roughly 70% sensitivity and approximately 72% specificity.

Researchers took RNA transcripts and amplified TCR beta CDR3 regions from them. Amplification began with first-round RT-PCR using HTBI primers, then second-round multiplex PCR was performed. TCRdb fed the multiplex PCR reads into MiXCR, producing one record per CDR3 protein. Of about 240,000 distinct CDR3 sequences listed, around 50% are singletons. Ophthalmopathy donors were characterized by moderate-to-severe activity, CAS of at least 3, NOSPECS of at least 4, and duration under 3 months. This chain joins TRBV6-6 and TRBJ1-5; 8 nucleotides match TRBD1. This sequence was found in an adult man with Graves' ophthalmopathy. Input material: peripheral blood. The DNA for the CDR3 is TGTGCCAGCGGAGGGGACAGGATAAATCAGCCCCAGCATTTT. Its protein is CASGGDRINQPQHF.